This TCR beta chain was sequenced during a study of blood T cell repertoires in COVID-19. Study-level information: There were acute and convalescent COVID-19 samples, and they came from the United States, Italy and Spain. T cells, B-cell-depleted T cells, or PBMCs provided the cDNA or gDNA that served as material.

Trimming took 5 bases from V and 4 from J, leaving 12 bases between them. CDR3 length: 13 amino acids. The germline V gene encodes CDR1 SGHRS and CDR2 YFSETQ. Original processing methods: Amplification of reference gene primers was used by the study to estimate nucleated cell counts. Generated by immunoSEQ multiplex PCR, the TCRdb table keeps only in-frame clones and is missing some. The DNA was the basis for D and trimming; V, J and clone size are from that table. The sample shows 100,000 to 150,000 clones, roughly 91% of them seen only once. This clone has a single count. Sequencing was performed on peripheral blood. The TCR comes from a man aged 55 to 69 with COVID-19, enrolled during active disease. The chain employs TRBV5-1 and TRBJ1-2; D is perhaps TRBD1 (5 bases). The CDR3 reads CASSTGGPYGYTF. CDR3 nucleotides: TGCGCCAGCAGTACGGGGGGACCCTATGGCTACACCTTC.